This section outlines one T cell receptor (beta chain) sequence together with its context. The antigen is not known. The entry originates in a study of Ad26.COV2.S vaccination and SARS-CoV-2 variants. As for the study in general: Each vaccinee took Ad26.COV2.S intramuscularly, once or twice 56 days apart. Study-level results: Spike-specific responses of CD8+ and CD4+ T cells were reported to display substantial breadth after vaccination.

Libraries were prepared by immunoSEQ multiplex PCR; TCRdb keeps only in-frame clonotypes and omits some of them. The sample holds around 300,000 clones, about 89% seen once. Treatment specified: some 20 received Ad26.COV2.S at low or high dose, single or two shots; five or six received placebo; per-sample allocation not given. Sampling took place 63 days after the first vaccine or placebo injection. Wuhan-strain SARS-CoV-2 spike was expressed by the Ad26 vector that made up the vaccine. The CDR3 length is 11 residues. CDR1 and CDR2 from the germline V gene are DFQATT and SNEGSKA (reference sequence). V lost 5 bases, J lost 2 bases, and 5 bases lay in between.

The chain combines TRBV20-1 with TRBJ2-3; D unresolved. The source was peripheral blood, collected in a trial of Ad26.COV2.S vaccine versus placebo. This sequence was found in a person between 18 and 60 years old who received the Ad26.COV2.S COVID-19 vaccine or a placebo. The CDR3: CSAHLTDTQYF. The DNA for the CDR3 is TGCAGTGCTCACCTCACAGATACGCAGTATTTT.